Detailed here is one T cell receptor beta chain. The antigen is not known. This sample stems from a study of coeliac disease. Study-wide results and limits: In active celiac disease, intraepithelial and lamina propria TRB and TRG repertoires were less clonal than controls.

The method was immunoSEQ multiplex PCR; TCRdb's version includes in-frame clones alone and lacks a portion of them. The sample contains over 7,000 clones, less than 75% of which appear only once. Trimming removed 4 bases from V and 0 bases from J, with 14 bases in between. CDR1 SGHDT and CDR2 YYEEEE come from the germline V gene. This CDR3 is 15 amino acids long. The V and J genes are TRBV5-6 and TRBJ2-7, with D perhaps TRBD2 (5 bases). The sequenced sample consisted of intraepithelial lymphocytes from the gut. The TCR comes from a woman in her sixties with celiac disease. The CDR3 nucleotides are TGTGCCAGCAGCCCCGGGATCTTGAGCTCCTACGAGCAGTACTTC. Protein sequence: CASSPGILSSYEQYF.